This T cell receptor beta chain was identified in a study of CD8 T cells in Susac syndrome. Study results and limitations: By the study's own acknowledgment, its TCR sequencing and HLA analysis included relatively few individuals.

Worth noting for this clonotype: Antigen unknown. Its ends do not fully match the called genes, so a read error is possible.

Reverse transcription used about 0.5 to 1 ug RNA and random hexamers. The CDR3 of TCR beta was amplified by immunoSEQ multiplex PCR across 54 Vbeta and 13 Jbeta. TCRdb analysed the immunoSEQ multiplex PCR reads with MiXCR anew, one entry per CDR3 protein. The sample comprises under 250,000 distinct CDR3 sequences, approximately 94% of which are singletons, and over 0.15% rests with the top ten. Sequencing of TCR beta was undertaken in CD8+ and CD4+ T cells derived from blood. Germline lookup yields CDR1 DFQATT and CDR2 SNEGSKA (reference sequence). The length of the CDR3 is 12 residues. The chain couples TRBV20-1 to TRBJ1-2, with 8 positions matching TRBD1. What was sequenced was CD4+ T cells from PBMCs. The receptor comes from a human donor with Susac syndrome. The DNA of the CDR3 is TGCAGTGCAGGACAGGGCAGGCCTCCCTTTTTCTTC. As protein: CSAGQGRPPFFF.